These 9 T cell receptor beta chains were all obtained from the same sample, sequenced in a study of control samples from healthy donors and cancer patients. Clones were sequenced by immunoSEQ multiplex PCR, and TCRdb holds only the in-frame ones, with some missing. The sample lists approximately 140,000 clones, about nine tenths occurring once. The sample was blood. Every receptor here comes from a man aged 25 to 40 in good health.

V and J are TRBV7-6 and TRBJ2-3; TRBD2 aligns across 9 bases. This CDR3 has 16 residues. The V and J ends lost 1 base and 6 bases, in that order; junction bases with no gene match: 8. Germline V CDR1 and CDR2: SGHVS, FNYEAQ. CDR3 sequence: CASSLGVGAGGDTQYF. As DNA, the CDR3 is TGTGCCAGCAGCTTAGGAGTAGGAGCGGGAGGTGATACGCAGTATTTT.

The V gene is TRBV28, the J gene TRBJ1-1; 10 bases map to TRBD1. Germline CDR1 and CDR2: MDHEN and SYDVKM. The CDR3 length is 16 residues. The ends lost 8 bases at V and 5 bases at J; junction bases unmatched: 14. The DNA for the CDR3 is TGTGCCAGCCTCAATCGTCGACAGGGGGCAGGGACTGAAGCTTTCTTT. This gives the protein CASLNRRQGAGTEAFF.

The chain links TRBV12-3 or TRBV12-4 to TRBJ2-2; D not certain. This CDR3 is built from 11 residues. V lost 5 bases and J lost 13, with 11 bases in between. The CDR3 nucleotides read TGTGCCAGCAGTAAACGGATCGGGCTGTTTTTT. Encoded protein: CASSKRIGLFF.

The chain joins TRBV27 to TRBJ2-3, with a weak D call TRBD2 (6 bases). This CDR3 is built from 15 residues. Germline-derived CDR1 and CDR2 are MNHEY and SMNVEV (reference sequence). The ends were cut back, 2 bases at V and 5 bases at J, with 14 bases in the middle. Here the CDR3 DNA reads TGTGCCAGCAGTTTAAAGGGTCTCGGGGGAGATACGCAGTATTTT. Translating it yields CASSLKGLGGDTQYF.

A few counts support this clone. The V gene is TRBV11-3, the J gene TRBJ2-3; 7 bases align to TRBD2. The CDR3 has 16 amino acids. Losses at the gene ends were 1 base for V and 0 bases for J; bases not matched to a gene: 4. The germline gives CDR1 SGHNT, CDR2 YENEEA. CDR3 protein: CASSLGRRESTDTQYF. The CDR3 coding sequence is TGTGCCAGCAGCTTAGGTCGGCGGGAGAGCACAGATACGCAGTATTTT.

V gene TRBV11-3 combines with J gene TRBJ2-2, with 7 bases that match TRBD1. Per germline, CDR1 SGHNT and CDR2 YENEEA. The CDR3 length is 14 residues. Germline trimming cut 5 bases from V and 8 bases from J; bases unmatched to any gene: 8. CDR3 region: CASSPDRVSGELFF. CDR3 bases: TGTGCCAGCAGCCCCGACAGGGTCTCGGGGGAGCTGTTTTTT.

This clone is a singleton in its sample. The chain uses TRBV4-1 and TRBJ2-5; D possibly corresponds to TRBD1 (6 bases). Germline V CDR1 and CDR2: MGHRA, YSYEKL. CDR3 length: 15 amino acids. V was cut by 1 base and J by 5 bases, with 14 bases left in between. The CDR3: CASSQVTRGRETQYF. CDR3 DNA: TGCGCCAGCAGCCAAGTTACCAGGGGCAGGGAGACCCAGTACTTC.

CDR3 sequence (DNA): TGTGCCAGCAGCTATCTAACCGGGGTCCCAGAAGGCACTGAAGCTTTCTTT. This gives the protein CASSYLTGVPEGTEAFF. This rearrangement joins TRBV5-6 to TRBJ1-1; D unresolved. V was trimmed by 3 bases and J by 4 bases, leaving 22 bases between them. Germline loops: CDR1 SGHDT, CDR2 YYEEEE. The CDR3 consists of 17 residues.

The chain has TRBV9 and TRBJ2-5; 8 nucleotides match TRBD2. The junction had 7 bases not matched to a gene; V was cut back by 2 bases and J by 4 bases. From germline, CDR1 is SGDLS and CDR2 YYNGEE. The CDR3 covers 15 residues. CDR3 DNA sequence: TGTGCCAGCAGCGTTTTTAGCGGGAATGGAGAGACCCAGTACTTC. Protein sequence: CASSVFSGNGETQYF.